The clone carrying this TCR beta chain was detected once. CDR1 and CDR2 (germline): MNHNY, SVGAGI (reference sequence). V dropped 4 bases and J dropped 7 bases, with 7 bases sitting between them. The CDR3 consists of 11 residues. Assay: immunoSEQ multiplex PCR; the TCRdb copy retains only in-frame clones and omits some. The sample lists about 640,000 clones; 72% were seen once. The data derive from a study of shared clonotypes between healthy human individuals. The sequencing sample was made of memory CD4+ T cells sorted from blood. Specified subset: CD45RA-negative fraction. This receptor was taken from a woman aged 25 to 45 in good health. The V call is TRBV6-6, the J call TRBJ1-1; D unclear. The CDR3 loop reads CASSFTGEAFF. The CDR3 DNA sequence: TGTGCCAGCAGTTTCACCGGTGAAGCTTTCTTT.